These T cell receptor beta chains were read from a single sample in a study of regulatory T cells in long-lasting Graves disease. TCRdb ran MiXCR on the multiplex PCR reads and lists one entry per CDR3 protein. Found here are 200,000 to 250,000 distinct CDR3 sequences, about a sixth of them singletons; the top ten hold roughly a fifth. The material was peripheral blood mononuclear cells (PBMCs), obtained at new diagnosis, from a patient treated with antithyroid drugs. These receptors all come from a female donor with Graves disease. The CDR3 runs from the conserved cysteine through the conserved F or W. Fields, in order: clone size, J gene, V gene, D gene, CDR3 protein, CDR3 DNA. A D gene is named only where the DNA matches it firmly. Clone size, where shown, is once, few, many, or a class for clones that have expanded.

few | TRBJ2-3 | TRBV3-1 | - | CASSHRSRGDTQYF | TGTGCCAGCAGCCACCGCTCCCGAGGAGATACGCAGTATTTT
many | TRBJ1-1 | TRBV19 | - | CASSWGQNTEAFF | TGTGCCAGTAGTTGGGGACAGAACACTGAAGCTTTCTTT
many | TRBJ2-2 | TRBV2 | - | CASSEAKNGELFF | TGTGCCAGCAGTGAAGCGAAGAACGGGGAGCTGTTTTTT
many | TRBJ2-7 | TRBV10-1 | - | CASSESPGNEQYF | TGCGCCAGCAGTGAGTCCCCAGGGAACGAGCAGTACTTC
many | TRBJ1-2 | TRBV2 | - | CASSARGRGYTF | TGTGCCAGCAGTGCTCGGGGGCGAGGCTACACCTTC
few | TRBJ2-7 | TRBV5-6 | TRBD2 | CASSFPSSGDEQYF | TGTGCCAGCAGCTTTCCTTCTAGCGGGGACGAGCAGTACTTC
- | TRBJ2-7 | TRBV20-1 | TRBD2 | CSARAPSGISYEQYF | TGCAGTGCTAGAGCGCCTAGCGGGATCTCCTACGAGCAGTACTTC
many | TRBJ1-1 | TRBV28 | - | CASSSNRKPKAFF | TGTGCCAGCAGTTCAAACAGGAAACCTAAAGCTTTCTTT
many | TRBJ2-3 | TRBV3-1 | - | CASSLAADTQYF | TGTGCCAGCAGCCTAGCGGCAGATACGCAGTATTTT
many | TRBJ2-7 | TRBV19 | - | CASSGASGQKVYEQYF | TGTGCCAGTAGTGGTGCATCCGGACAGAAAGTCTACGAGCAGTACTTC
many | TRBJ1-6 | TRBV5-1 | TRBD1 | CASSLQGNNSPLHF | TGCGCCAGCAGCTTACAGGGGAATAATTCACCCCTCCACTTT
- | TRBJ1-5 | TRBV11-2 | TRBD1 | CASSQDRGNQPQHF | TGTGCCAGCAGCCAAGACAGGGGTAACCAGCCCCAGCATTTT
- | TRBJ2-7 | TRBV11-2 | - | CASSLSLSRGLKVYEQYF | TGTGCCAGCAGCTTATCCCTCTCGCGGGGACTTAAGGTCTACGAGCAGTACTTC
few | TRBJ2-2 | TRBV6-1 | TRBD2 | CASRLTSGSTGELFF | TGTGCCAGCAGACTCACTAGCGGGAGTACCGGGGAGCTGTTTTTT
few | TRBJ2-1 | TRBV5-6 | TRBD2 | CASSLGLADNEQFF | TGTGCCAGCAGCCTGGGACTAGCGGACAATGAGCAGTTCTTC
many | TRBJ2-3 | TRBV4-3 | - | CASSQEGRTGGGSYTQYF | TGCGCCAGCAGCCAAGAAGGCCGAACGGGAGGGGGCTCGTATACGCAGTATTTT
many | TRBJ2-7 | TRBV20-1 | - | CSAISRAKPYEQYF | TGCAGTGCTATATCCCGGGCCAAGCCCTACGAGCAGTACTTC
many | TRBJ2-2 | TRBV28 | - | CATFSVNTGELFF | TGTGCCACCTTTAGCGTGAACACCGGGGAGCTGTTTTTT
many | TRBJ1-6 | TRBV7-8 | - | CASSLASTHYYSPLHF | TGTGCCAGCAGCTTAGCGTCCACCCATTATTATTCACCCCTCCACTTT
few | TRBJ1-3 | TRBV6-2/TRBV6-3 | - | CASTPRQLVRGNTIYF | TGTGCCAGCACCCCCCGACAGCTCGTACGCGGAAACACCATATATTTT
- | TRBJ1-1 | TRBV4-1 | TRBD1 | CASSQPLGTGNFEAFF | TGCGCCAGCAGCCAACCTCTTGGGACAGGAAACTTTGAAGCTTTCTTT
- | TRBJ2-1 | TRBV7-2 | TRBD2 | CASSPSARTSGSPAYNEQFF | TGTGCCAGCAGCCCCTCCGCCCGGACTAGCGGGAGTCCAGCCTACAATGAGCAGTTCTTC
many | TRBJ1-1 | TRBV9 | TRBD1 | CASSPRTGMNTEAFF | TGTGCCAGCAGCCCCCGGACAGGGATGAACACTGAAGCTTTCTTT
many | TRBJ2-5 | TRBV6-1 | - | CAGGQETQYF | TGTGCCGGGGGGCAAGAGACCCAGTACTTC
many | TRBJ1-1 | TRBV5-4 | - | CASSSTGNMNTEAFF | TGTGCCAGCAGCTCAACAGGGAACATGAACACTGAAGCTTTCTTT
many | TRBJ1-5 | TRBV19 | - | CASSIRPIYSNQPQHF | TGTGCCAGTAGTATTAGGCCCATCTATAGCAATCAGCCCCAGCATTTT
many | TRBJ2-3 | TRBV11-2 | - | CASSLVSGEEDTQYF | TGTGCCAGCAGCTTAGTCTCCGGCGAGGAAGATACGCAGTATTTT
many | TRBJ1-3 | TRBV6-1 | - | CASSVGTGNTIYF | TGTGCCAGCAGTGTCGGGACAGGAAACACCATATATTTT
- | TRBJ2-5 | TRBV19 | - | CASSIWTSSQETQYF | TGTGCCAGTAGTATTTGGACCTCCTCGCAAGAGACCCAGTACTTC
once | TRBJ2-1 | TRBV11-2 | TRBD2 | CASSLGRSDEQFF | TGTGCCAGCAGCCTCGGGAGGAGCGATGAGCAGTTCTTC
many | TRBJ2-7 | TRBV4-2 | - | CASSRSYLTSYEQYF | TGTGCCAGCAGTAGGTCATATTTAACCTCCTACGAGCAGTACTTC
many | TRBJ1-1 | TRBV29-1 | - | CSGSSGGGTEAFF | TGCAGCGGCAGTTCGGGAGGGGGCACTGAAGCTTTCTTT
- | TRBJ2-2 | TRBV18 | TRBD2 | CASSRRTSGRTGELFF | TGTGCCAGCTCACGACGGACTAGCGGCCGCACCGGGGAGCTGTTTTTT
many | TRBJ2-3 | TRBV7-2 | TRBD2 | CASSLFLAGDADTQYF | TGTGCCAGCAGCTTGTTTCTAGCGGGAGACGCAGATACGCAGTATTTT
many | TRBJ2-1 | TRBV12-3/TRBV12-4 | - | CASSLRQWDEQFF | TGTGCCAGCAGTTTACGACAGTGGGATGAGCAGTTCTTC
many | TRBJ1-2 | TRBV10-3 | TRBD1 | CAISGGQGDGYTF | TGTGCCATCAGTGGGGGACAGGGAGATGGCTACACCTTC
many | TRBJ2-2 | TRBV27 | - | CASRAWVTGELFF | TGTGCCAGCAGGGCCTGGGTCACCGGGGAGCTGTTTTTT
few | TRBJ1-5 | TRBV7-8 | - | CASSPALSSQPQHF | TGTGCCAGCAGCCCGGCCCTTTCCAGTCAGCCCCAGCATTTT
few | TRBJ2-3 | TRBV6-1 | - | CASSDPWEGTDTQYF | TGTGCCAGCAGTGACCCTTGGGAGGGCACAGATACGCAGTATTTT
many | TRBJ2-4 | TRBV11-2 | TRBD1 | CASSLSQGTGNIQYF | TGTGCCAGCAGCTTAAGTCAGGGGACAGGGAACATTCAGTACTTC
few | TRBJ1-2 | TRBV6-2/TRBV6-3 | - | CASSYSSAGNGYTF | TGTGCCAGCAGTTACTCGTCGGCGGGGAATGGCTACACCTTC
many | TRBJ2-3 | TRBV28 | TRBD1 | CASSPTGPLKDTQYF | TGTGCCAGCAGCCCGACAGGGCCATTGAAAGATACGCAGTATTTT
many | TRBJ1-2 | TRBV29-1 | TRBD1 | CSVTTGSGYTF | TGCAGCGTTACGACAGGGAGTGGCTACACCTTC
many | TRBJ1-1 | TRBV3-1 | - | CASSQTGEAFF | TGTGCCAGCAGCCAAACAGGGGAAGCTTTCTTT
few | TRBJ1-4 | TRBV10-3 | - | CAISSRMAGQLGNEKLFF | TGTGCCATCAGTTCTCGAATGGCGGGCCAACTCGGTAATGAAAAACTGTTTTTT
many | TRBJ2-7 | TRBV18 | - | CASSPLRNDEQYF | TGTGCCAGCTCACCACTTCGGAACGACGAGCAGTACTTC
many | TRBJ1-1 | TRBV3-1 | - | CASSLGQPAAAFF | TGTGCCAGCAGCCTAGGACAGCCTGCGGCCGCTTTCTTT
many | TRBJ2-5 | TRBV24-1 | - | CATGGAIGLPGQETQYF | TGTGCCACCGGGGGGGCCATCGGCTTACCGGGGCAAGAGACCCAGTACTTC
many | TRBJ2-5 | TRBV24-1 | - | CATSDLGAEETQYF | TGTGCCACCAGTGATTTGGGAGCCGAAGAGACCCAGTACTTC
- | TRBJ2-1 | TRBV5-4 | TRBD1 | CASSFGGVGTGSYNEQFF | TGTGCCAGCAGCTTCGGGGGCGTCGGGACAGGGTCCTACAATGAGCAGTTCTTC
few | TRBJ1-5 | TRBV5-5 | - | CASSHSGTRDQPQHF | TGTGCCAGCAGCCACTCGGGGACGCGGGATCAGCCCCAGCATTTT